These 8 T cell receptor beta chains came from one sample sequenced in a study of a mutant IDH1 vaccine in newly diagnosed glioma. Time point of the sample: week 5, during vaccination. With topical imiquimod, each dose of the vaccine consisted of 300 ug of mutant IDH1 20-mer peptide. No antigens are known for them. Generated by immunoSEQ multiplex PCR, the TCRdb table keeps only in-frame clones and is missing some. Of around 56,000 clones in the sample, over 70% are singletons; the top ten hold roughly 3.5%. Source: PBMCs, taken from a glioma patient whose treatment included an IDH1 peptide vaccine. These receptors all stem from a man aged 25-40 years with glioma.

J is TRBJ1-6 and V is TRBV6-1; maybe TRBD1 (5 bases). Germline V lookup: CDR1 MNHNS, CDR2 SASEGT. Trimming left V 4 bases short and J 8 bases short, with 15 bases between. The CDR3 contains 15 residues. DNA for the CDR3: TGTGCCAGCAGTGTTTTGGACAAAGCGGATTCACCCCTCCACTTT. Protein: CASSVLDKADSPLHF.

DNA of the CDR3: TGTGCCAGCAGTTTGTTTACTAGCGGGGAAGAGACCCAGTACTTC. Translation gives CASSLFTSGEETQYF. The rearrangement joins TRBV27 to TRBJ2-5, with TRBD2 matching 10 bases. J gave up 3 bases and V 3 bases, and 4 bases lay outside the gene matches. Germline CDR1 reads MNHEY; CDR2 reads SMNVEV (reference sequence). This CDR3 spans 15 amino acids.

This sequence joins TRBV7-2 and TRBJ1-3; the D is unclear. This CDR3 region has 16 residues. Between the trimmed V and J ends, which lost 4 bases and 3 bases, there was a span of 16 bases. Germline loops: CDR1 SGHTA, CDR2 FQGNSA. For the CDR3, the DNA is TGTGCCAGCAGCTCCCCGGGAAGGCTCGGTGGAAACACCATATATTTT. It codes for CASSSPGRLGGNTIYF.

This chain links TRBV7-9 with TRBJ2-1; 9 bases are a match to TRBD1. Looked up from germline, CDR1 is SEHNR and CDR2 is FQNEAQ (reference sequence). V dropped 1 base and J dropped 5; count of bases not matched to a gene: 6. The CDR3 runs to 16 residues. The CDR3 DNA reads TGTGCCAGCAGCTTAGGAAACAGGGGGCTGGACAATGAGCAGTTCTTC. Protein sequence: CASSLGNRGLDNEQFF.

DNA of the CDR3: TGCAGCGTCGGTTATGGGAGTTATGGCTACACCTTC. This gives the protein CSVGYGSYGYTF. The V and J genes are TRBV29-1 and TRBJ1-2, with D hard to call. Trimming pared 6 bases from V and 5 bases from J, leaving 13 bases between. Germline values: CDR1 SQVTM, CDR2 ANQGSEA. CDR3 length: 12 amino acids.

The J gene is TRBJ2-2, the V gene TRBV30; D not resolved. The V end was cut by 2 bases, the J end by 4 bases, with 8 bases between. Germline CDR1 and CDR2: GTSNPN and SVGIG (reference sequence). This CDR3 is 13 amino acids long. CDR3 amino acids: CAWSIISTGELFF. In DNA, the CDR3 is TGTGCCTGGAGTATTATCTCCACCGGGGAGCTGTTTTTT.

This clone was seen only once. V and J are TRBV11-2 and TRBJ2-2; no reliable D call. Trimming removed 6 bases from V and 2 bases from J, with 7 bases in between. CDR1 and CDR2 (germline): SGHAT, FQNNGV. This CDR3 is built from 13 residues. CDR3 DNA: TGTGCCAGCAGTCTTTACAACACCGGGGAGCTGTTTTTT. This sequence encodes CASSLYNTGELFF.

The chain carries TRBV7-9 and TRBJ1-5; 7 nucleotides line up with TRBD1. CDR1 and CDR2 (germline): SEHNR, FQNEAQ (reference sequence). Trimming took 4 bases from V and 1 from J; bases not matched to a gene: 1. The CDR3 has 14 amino acids. The CDR3 protein is CASSSTGSNQPQHF. CDR3 coding DNA: TGTGCCAGCAGCTCGACAGGGAGCAATCAGCCCCAGCATTTT.